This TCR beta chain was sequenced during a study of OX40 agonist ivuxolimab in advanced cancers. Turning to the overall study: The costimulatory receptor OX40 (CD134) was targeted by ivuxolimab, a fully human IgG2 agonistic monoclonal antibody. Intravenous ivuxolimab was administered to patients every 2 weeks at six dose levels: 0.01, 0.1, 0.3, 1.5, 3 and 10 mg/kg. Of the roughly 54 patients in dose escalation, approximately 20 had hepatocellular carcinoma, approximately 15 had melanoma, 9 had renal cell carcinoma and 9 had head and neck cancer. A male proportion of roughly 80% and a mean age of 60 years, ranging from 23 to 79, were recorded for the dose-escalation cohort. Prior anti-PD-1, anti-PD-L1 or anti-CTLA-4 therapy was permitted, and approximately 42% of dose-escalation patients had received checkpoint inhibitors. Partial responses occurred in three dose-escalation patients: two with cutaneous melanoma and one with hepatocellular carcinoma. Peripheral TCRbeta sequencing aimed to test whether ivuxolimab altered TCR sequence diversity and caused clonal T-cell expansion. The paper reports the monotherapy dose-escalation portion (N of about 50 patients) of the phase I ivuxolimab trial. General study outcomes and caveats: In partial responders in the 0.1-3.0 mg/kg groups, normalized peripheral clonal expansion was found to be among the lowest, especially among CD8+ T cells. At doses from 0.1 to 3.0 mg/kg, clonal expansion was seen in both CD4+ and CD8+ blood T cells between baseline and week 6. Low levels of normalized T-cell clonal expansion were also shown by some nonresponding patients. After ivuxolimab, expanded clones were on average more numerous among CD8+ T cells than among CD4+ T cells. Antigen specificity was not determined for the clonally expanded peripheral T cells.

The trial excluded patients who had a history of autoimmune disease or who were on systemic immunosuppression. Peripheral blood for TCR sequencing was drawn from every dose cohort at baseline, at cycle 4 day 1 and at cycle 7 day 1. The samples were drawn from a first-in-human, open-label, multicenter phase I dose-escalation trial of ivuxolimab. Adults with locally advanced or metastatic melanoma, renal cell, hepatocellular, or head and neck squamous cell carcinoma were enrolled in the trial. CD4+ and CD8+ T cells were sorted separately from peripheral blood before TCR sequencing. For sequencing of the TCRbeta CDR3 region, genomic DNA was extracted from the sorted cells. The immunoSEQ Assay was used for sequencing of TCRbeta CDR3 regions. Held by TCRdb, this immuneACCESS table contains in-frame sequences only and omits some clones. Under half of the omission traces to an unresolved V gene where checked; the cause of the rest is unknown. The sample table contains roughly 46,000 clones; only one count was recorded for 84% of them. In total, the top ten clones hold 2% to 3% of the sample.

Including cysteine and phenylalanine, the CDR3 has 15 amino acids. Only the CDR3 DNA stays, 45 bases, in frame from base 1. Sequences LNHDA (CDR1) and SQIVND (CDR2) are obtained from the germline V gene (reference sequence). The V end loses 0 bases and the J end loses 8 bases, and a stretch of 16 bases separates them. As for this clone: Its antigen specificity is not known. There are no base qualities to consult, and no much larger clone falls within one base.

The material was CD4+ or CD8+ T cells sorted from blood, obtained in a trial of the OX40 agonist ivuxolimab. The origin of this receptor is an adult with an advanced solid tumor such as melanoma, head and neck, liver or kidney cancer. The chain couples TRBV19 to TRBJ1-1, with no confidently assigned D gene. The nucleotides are TGTGCCAGTAGTATAGATGGGGTAGGCAGTATGGAAGCTTTCTTT. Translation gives CASSIDGVGSMEAFF. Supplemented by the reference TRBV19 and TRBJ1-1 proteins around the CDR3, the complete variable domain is DGGITQSPKYLFRKEGQNVTLSCEQNLNHDAMYWYRQDPGQGLRLIYYSQIVNDFQKGDIAEGYSVSREKKESFPLTVTSAQKNPTAFYLCASSIDGVGSMEAFFGQGTRLTVV.